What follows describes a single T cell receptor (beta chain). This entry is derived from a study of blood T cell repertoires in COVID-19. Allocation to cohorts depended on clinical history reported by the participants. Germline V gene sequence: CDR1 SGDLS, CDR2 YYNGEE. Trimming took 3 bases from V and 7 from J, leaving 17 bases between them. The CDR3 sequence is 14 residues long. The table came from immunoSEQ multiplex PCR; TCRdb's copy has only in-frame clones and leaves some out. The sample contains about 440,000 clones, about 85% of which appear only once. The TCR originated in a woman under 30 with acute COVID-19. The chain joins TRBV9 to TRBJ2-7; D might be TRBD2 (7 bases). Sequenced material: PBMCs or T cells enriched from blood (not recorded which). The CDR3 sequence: CASSAPGGRDEQYF. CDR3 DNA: TGTGCCAGCAGCGCCCCCGGGGGGCGAGATGAGCAGTACTTC.